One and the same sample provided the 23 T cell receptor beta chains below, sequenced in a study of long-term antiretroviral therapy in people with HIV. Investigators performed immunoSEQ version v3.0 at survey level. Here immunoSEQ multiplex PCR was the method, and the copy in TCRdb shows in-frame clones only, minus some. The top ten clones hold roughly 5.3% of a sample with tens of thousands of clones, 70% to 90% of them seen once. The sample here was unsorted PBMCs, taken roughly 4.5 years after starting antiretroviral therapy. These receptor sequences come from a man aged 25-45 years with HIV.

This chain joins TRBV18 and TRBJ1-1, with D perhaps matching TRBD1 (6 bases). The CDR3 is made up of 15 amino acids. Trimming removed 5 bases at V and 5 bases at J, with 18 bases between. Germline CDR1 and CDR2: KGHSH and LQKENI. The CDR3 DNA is TGTGCCAGCTCAGTACAGGGAAGAGGGTGGACTGAAGCTTTCTTT. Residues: CASSVQGRGWTEAFF.

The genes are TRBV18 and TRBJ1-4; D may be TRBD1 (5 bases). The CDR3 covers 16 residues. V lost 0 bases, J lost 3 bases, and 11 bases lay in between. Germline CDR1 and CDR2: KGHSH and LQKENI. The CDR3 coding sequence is TGTGCCAGCTCACCACCCTTCAGGGAAGCTAATGAAAAACTGTTTTTT. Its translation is CASSPPFREANEKLFF.

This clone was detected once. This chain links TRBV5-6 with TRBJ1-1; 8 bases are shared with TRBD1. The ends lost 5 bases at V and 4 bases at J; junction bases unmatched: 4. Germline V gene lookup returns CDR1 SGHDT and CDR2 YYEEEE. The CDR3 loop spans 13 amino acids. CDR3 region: CASRTTGGTEAFF. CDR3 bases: TGTGCCAGCAGGACAACAGGGGGCACTGAAGCTTTCTTT.

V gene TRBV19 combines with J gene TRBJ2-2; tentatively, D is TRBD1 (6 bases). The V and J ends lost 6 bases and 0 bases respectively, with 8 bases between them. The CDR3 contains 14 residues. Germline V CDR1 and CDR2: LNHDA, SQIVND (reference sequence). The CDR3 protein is CASRDRPNTGELFF. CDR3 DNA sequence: TGTGCCAGTAGGGACAGACCGAACACCGGGGAGCTGTTTTTT. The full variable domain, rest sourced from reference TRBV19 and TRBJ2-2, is DGGITQSPKYLFRKEGQNVTLSCEQNLNHDAMYWYRQDPGQGLRLIYYSQIVNDFQKGDIAEGYSVSREKKESFPLTVTSAQKNPTAFYLCASRDRPNTGELFFGEGSRLTVL.

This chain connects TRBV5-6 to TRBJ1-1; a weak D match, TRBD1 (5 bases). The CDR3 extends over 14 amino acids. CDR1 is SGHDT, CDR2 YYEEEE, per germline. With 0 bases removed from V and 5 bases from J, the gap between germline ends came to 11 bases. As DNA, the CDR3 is TGTGCCAGCAGCTTGGGAGGGGCATGGACTGAAGCTTTCTTT. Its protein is CASSLGGAWTEAFF. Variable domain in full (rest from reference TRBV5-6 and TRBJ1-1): DAGVTQSPTHLIKTRGQQVTLRCSPKSGHDTVSWYQQALGQGPQFIFQYYEEEERQRGNFPDRFSGHQFPNYSSELNVNALLLGDSALYLCASSLGGAWTEAFFGQGTRLTVV.

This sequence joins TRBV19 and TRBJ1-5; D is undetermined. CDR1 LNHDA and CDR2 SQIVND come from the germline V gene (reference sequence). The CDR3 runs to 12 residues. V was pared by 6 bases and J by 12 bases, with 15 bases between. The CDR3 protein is CASSYPPAHQHF. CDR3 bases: TGTGCCAGTAGCTACCCTCCTGCGCACCAGCATTTT.

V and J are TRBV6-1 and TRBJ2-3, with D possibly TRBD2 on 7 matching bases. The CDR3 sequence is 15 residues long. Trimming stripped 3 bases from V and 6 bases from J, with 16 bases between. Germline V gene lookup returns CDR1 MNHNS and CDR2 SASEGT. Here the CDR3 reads CASSDPGGHRDTQYF. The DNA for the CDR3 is TGTGCCAGCAGTGACCCGGGGGGACACCGGGATACGCAGTATTTT.

CDR3 sequence: CASSPRDRGRGQYF. The CDR3 DNA follows: TGTGCCAGCAGTCCCCGGGACAGGGGGCGCGGGCAGTACTTC. V usage is TRBV27 and J usage is TRBJ2-7; 12 bases are shared with TRBD1. The germline CDR1 and CDR2 sequences are MNHEY and SMNVEV (reference sequence). Trimming at V came to 5 bases and at J to 9 bases, leaving 8 bases not matched to a gene. The CDR3 extends over 14 amino acids.

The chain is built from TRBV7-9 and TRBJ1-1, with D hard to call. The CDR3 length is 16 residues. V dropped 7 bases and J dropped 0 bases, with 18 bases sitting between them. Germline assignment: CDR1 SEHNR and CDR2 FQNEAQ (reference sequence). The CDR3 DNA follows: TGTGCCAGCACCCCCGACTCTGGCAGGTTGAACACTGAAGCTTTCTTT. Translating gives CASTPDSGRLNTEAFF.

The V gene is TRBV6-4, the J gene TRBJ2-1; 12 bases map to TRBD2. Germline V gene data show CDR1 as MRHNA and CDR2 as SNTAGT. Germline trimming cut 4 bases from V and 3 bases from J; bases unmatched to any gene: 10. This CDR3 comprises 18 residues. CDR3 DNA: TGTGCCAGCAGTGCCCTACCGGCTAGCGGGGGGGACTACAATGAGCAGTTCTTC. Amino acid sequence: CASSALPASGGDYNEQFF.

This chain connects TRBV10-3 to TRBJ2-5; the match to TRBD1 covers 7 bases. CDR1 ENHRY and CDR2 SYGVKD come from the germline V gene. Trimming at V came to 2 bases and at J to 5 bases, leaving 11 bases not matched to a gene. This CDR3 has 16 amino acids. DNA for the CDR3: TGTGCCATCAGTGAGCCGACGGTATCCAGGGGGGAGACCCAGTACTTC. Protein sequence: CAISEPTVSRGETQYF.

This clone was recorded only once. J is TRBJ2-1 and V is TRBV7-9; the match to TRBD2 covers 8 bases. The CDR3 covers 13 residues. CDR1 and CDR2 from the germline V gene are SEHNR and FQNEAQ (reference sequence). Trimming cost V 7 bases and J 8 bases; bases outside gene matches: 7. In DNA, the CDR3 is TGTGCCAGCAAACGGGGGGGCCGGTATGAGCAGTTCTTC. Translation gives CASKRGGRYEQFF.

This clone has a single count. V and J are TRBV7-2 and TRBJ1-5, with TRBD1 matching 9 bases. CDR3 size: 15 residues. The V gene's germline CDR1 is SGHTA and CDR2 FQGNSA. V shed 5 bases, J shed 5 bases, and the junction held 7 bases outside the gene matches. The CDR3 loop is CASSIDRGTYQPQHF. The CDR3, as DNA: TGTGCCAGCAGCATTGACAGGGGGACTTATCAGCCCCAGCATTTT.

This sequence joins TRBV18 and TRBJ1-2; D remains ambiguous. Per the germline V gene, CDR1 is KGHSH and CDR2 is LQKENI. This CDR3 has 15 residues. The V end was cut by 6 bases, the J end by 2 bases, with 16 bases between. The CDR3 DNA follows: TGTGCCAGCTCCACTCAGGCTGAATTGAACTATGGCTACACCTTC. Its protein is CASSTQAELNYGYTF.

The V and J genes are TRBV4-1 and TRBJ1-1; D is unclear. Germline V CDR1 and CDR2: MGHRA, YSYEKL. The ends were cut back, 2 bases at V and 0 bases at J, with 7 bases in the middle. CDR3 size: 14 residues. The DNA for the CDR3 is TGCGCCAGCAGCCAATTTCCTGTGAACACTGAAGCTTTCTTT. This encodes CASSQFPVNTEAFF.

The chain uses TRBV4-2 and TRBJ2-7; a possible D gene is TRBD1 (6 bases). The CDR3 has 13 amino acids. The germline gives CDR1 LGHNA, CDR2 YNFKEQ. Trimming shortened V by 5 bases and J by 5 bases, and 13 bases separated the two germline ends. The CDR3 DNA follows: TGTGCCAGCAGCAAGCTCAGGGGCCACGAGCAGTACTTC. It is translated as CASSKLRGHEQYF.

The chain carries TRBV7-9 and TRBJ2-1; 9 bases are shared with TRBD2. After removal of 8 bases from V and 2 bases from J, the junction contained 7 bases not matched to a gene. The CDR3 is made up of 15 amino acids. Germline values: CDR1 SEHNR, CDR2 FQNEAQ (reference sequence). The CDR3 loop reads CASRRLAGTYNEQFF. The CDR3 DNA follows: TGTGCCAGCCGCCGGCTAGCGGGAACCTACAATGAGCAGTTCTTC.

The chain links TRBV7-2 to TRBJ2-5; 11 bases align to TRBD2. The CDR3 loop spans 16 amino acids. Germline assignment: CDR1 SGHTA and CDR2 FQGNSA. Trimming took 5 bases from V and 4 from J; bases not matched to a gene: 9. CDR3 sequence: CASSPTSGRGAETQYF. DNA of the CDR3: TGTGCCAGCAGCCCCACTAGCGGGAGAGGCGCAGAGACCCAGTACTTC.

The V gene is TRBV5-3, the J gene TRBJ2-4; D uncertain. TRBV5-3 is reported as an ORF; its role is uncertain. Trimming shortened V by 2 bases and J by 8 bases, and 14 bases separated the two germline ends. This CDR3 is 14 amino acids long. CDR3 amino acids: CARSFQHGEDIQYF. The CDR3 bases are TGTGCCAGAAGCTTCCAGCACGGTGAAGACATTCAGTACTTC.

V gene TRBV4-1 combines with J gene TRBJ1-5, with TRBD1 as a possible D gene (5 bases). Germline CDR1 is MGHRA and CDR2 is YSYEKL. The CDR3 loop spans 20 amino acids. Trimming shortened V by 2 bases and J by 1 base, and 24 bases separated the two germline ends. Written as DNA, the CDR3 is TGCGCCAGCAGCCAAAGTTTTTTGTTTGGGAGGGGTGGGAGCAATCAGCCCCAGCATTTT. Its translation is CASSQSFLFGRGGSNQPQHF.

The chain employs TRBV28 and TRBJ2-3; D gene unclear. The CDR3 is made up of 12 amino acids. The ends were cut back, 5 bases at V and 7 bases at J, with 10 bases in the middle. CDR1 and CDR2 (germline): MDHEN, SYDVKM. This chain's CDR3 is CASSLNLNTQYF. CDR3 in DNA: TGTGCCAGCAGTCTTAATTTAAATACGCAGTATTTT. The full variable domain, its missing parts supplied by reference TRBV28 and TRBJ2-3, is DVKVTQSSRYLVKRTGEKVFLECVQDMDHENMFWYRQDPGLGLRLIYFSYDVKMKEKGDIPEGYSVSREKKERFSLILESASTNQTSMYLCASSLNLNTQYFGPGTRLTVL.

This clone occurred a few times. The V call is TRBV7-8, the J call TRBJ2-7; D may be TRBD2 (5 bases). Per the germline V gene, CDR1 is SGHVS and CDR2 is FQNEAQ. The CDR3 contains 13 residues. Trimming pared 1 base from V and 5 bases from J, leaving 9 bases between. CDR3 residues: CASSLGSSNEQYF. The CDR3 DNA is TGTGCCAGCAGCTTAGGGTCTAGCAACGAGCAGTACTTC.

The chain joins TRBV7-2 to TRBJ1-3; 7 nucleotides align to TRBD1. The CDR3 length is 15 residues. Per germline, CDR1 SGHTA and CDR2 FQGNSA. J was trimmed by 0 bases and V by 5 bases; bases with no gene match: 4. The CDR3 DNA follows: TGTGCCAGCAGCCCACGACAGGGCTCTGGAAACACCATATATTTT. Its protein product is CASSPRQGSGNTIYF.